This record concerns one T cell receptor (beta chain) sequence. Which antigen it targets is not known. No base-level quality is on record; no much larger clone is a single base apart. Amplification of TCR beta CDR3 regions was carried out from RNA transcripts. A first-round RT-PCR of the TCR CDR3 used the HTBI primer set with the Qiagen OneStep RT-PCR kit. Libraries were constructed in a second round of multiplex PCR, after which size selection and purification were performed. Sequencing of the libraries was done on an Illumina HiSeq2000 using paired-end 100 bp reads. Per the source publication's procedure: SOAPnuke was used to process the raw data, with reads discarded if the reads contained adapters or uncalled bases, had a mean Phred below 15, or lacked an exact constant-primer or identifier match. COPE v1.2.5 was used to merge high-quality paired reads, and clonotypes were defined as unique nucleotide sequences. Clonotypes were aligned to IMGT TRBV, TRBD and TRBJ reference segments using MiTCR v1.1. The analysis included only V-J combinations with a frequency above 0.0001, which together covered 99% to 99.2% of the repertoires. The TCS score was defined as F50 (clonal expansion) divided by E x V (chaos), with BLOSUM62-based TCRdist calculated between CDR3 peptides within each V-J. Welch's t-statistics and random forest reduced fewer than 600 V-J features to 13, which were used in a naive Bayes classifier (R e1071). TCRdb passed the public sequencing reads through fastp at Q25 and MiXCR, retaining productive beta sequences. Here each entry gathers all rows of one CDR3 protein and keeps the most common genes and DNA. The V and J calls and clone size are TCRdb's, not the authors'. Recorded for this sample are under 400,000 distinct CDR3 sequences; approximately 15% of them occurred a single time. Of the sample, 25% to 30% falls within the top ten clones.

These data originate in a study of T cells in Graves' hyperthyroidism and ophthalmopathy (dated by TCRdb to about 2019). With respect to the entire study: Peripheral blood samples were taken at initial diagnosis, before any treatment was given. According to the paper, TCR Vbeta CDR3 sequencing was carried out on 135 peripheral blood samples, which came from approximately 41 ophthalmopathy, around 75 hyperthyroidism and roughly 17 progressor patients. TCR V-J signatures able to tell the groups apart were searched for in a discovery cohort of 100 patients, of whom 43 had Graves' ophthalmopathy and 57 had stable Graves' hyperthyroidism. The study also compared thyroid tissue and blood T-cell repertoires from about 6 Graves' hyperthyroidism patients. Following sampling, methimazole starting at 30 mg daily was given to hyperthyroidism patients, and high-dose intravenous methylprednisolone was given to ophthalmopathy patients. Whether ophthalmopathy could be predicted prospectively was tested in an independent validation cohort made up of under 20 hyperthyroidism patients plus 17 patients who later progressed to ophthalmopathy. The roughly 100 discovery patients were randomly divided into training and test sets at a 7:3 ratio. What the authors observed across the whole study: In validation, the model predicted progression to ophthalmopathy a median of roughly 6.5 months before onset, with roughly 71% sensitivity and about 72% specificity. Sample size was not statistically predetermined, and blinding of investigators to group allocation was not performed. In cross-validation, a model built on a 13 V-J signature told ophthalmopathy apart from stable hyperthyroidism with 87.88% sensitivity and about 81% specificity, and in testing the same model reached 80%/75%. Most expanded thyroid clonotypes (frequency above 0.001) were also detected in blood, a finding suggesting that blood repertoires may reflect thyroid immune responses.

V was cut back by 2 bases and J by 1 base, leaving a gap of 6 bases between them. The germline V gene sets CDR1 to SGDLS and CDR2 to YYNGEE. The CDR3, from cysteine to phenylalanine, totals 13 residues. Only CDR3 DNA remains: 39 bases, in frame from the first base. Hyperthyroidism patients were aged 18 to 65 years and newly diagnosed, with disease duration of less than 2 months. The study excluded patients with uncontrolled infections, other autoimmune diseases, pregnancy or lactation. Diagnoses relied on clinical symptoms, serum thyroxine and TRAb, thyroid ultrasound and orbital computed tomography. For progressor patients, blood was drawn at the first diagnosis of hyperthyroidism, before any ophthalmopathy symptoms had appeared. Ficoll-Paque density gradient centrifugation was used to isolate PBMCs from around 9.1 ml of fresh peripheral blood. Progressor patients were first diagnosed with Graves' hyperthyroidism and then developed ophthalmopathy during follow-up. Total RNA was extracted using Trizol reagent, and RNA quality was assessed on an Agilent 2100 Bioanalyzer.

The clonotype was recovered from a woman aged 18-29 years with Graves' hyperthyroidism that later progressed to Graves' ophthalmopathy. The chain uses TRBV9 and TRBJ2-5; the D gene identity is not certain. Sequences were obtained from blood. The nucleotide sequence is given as TGTGCCAGCAGCGTTGAACTCCAAGAGACCCAGTACTTC. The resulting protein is CASSVELQETQYF.